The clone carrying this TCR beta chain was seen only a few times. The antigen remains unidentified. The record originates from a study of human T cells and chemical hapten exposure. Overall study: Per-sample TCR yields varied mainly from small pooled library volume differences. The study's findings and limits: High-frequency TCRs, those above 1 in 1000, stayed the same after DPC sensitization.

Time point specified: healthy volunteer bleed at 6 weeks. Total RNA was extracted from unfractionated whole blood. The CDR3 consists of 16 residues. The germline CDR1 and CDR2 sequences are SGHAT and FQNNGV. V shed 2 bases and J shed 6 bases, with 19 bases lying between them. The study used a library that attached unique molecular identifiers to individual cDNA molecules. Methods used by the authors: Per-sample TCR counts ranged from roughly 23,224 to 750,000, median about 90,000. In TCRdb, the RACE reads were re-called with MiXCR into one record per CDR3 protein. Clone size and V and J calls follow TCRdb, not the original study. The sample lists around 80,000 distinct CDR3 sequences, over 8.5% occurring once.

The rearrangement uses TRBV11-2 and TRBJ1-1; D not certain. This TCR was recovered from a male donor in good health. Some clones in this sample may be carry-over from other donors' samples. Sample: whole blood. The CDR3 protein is CASSLNRAPVGSEAFF. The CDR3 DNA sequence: TGTGCCAGCAGCTTAAATAGGGCCCCTGTGGGCTCTGAAGCTTTCTTT.